The 9 T cell receptor beta chains below were found in one sample sequenced in a study of CD4 and CD8 cells across lung adenocarcinoma regions. TCRdb fed the PCR reads into MiXCR, producing one record per CDR3 protein. The sample lists roughly 13,000 distinct CDR3 sequences, around 61% seen once, with about 36% in the top ten. Sequenced sample: CD8+ T cells from the margin of a lung tumor. These receptors came from a female donor with lung adenocarcinoma. The CD4 and CD8 labels of this study may be unreliable.

The V gene is TRBV7-2, the J gene TRBJ2-3, with 7 bases fitting TRBD2. In germline, CDR1 is SGHTA, CDR2 FQGNSA. The CDR3 loop spans 14 amino acids. In nucleotides, the CDR3 is TGTGCGGGCAGCCGATGCGGGAGCCAAGAGACGCAGTATTTT. Residues: CAGSRCGSQETQYF. The whole variable domain, filled in from reference TRBV7-2 and TRBJ2-3, reads GAGVSQSPSNKVTEKGKDVELRCDPISGHTALYWYRQSLGQGLEFLIYFQGNSAPDKSGLPSDRFSAERTGGSVSTLTIQRTQQEDSAVYLCAGSRCGSQETQYFGPGTRLTVL.

This clonotype was detected only once. A read error may account for a junction end that differs from germline. The chain couples TRBV10-1 to TRBJ2-4, with 8 bases that match TRBD1. The CDR3 covers 14 residues. Germline V gene data show CDR1 as WNHNN and CDR2 as SYGVQD (reference sequence). The CDR3 reads CPSRGLTSKNTQYF. As DNA, the CDR3 is TGCCCCAGCAGGGGGCTGACAAGCAAAAACACGCAGTACTTT.

The chain is built from TRBV6-5 and TRBJ2-1; maybe TRBD1 (7 bases). The ends were cut back, 0 bases at V and 10 bases at J, with 13 bases in the middle. Germline V gene lookup returns CDR1 MNHEY and CDR2 SVGAGI. The CDR3 totals 14 residues. DNA for the CDR3: TGTGCCAGCAGTTACTCGGAGGGGGCTGGGGAGCAGTTCTTC. Amino acids: CASSYSEGAGEQFF.

This clonotype was counted at least ten times. For the CDR3, the DNA is TGTGCCAGCAGCAAGACTAGCGGGGGCTTATTCTTC. Translated, it gives CASSKTSGGLFF. V usage is TRBV12-3 or TRBV12-4 and J usage is TRBJ2-1; 12 bases are a match to TRBD2. CDR3 length: 12 residues. Germline trimming cut 6 bases from V and 16 bases from J; bases unmatched to any gene: 7.

This clonotype was seen ten or more times. The chain employs TRBV6-5 and TRBJ1-5; D remains ambiguous. This CDR3 comprises 13 residues. V was clipped by 7 bases and J by 7 bases, with 14 bases between them. In germline, CDR1 is MNHEY, CDR2 SVGAGI. DNA for the CDR3: TGTGCCAGCAAGTTTGATTTCGCACAGCCCCAGCATTTT. Translated: CASKFDFAQPQHF.

The V call is TRBV6-1, the J call TRBJ2-5; 7 nucleotides line up with TRBD2. Germline V gene lookup returns CDR1 MNHNS and CDR2 SASEGT. The J segment lost 4 bases and the V segment lost 9 bases, leaving 14 bases of the junction unmatched. The CDR3 loop spans 15 amino acids. The CDR3: CARGRGGRDPETQYF. The CDR3 nucleotides read TGTGCCAGGGGAAGGGGAGGGCGCGACCCAGAGACCCAGTACTTC.

The chain couples TRBV30 to TRBJ1-1; 8 bases are shared with TRBD1. CDR3 length equals 13 residues. V shed 2 bases and J 5 bases; nucleotides not matched to a gene: 4. CDR1 and CDR2 from the germline V gene are GTSNPN and SVGIG (reference sequence). CDR3 loop: CAWSQGAITEAFF. The CDR3 bases are TGTGCCTGGAGTCAGGGGGCGATTACTGAAGCTTTCTTT.

As concerns this clonotype: At one end the junction does not follow the germline gene, possibly because of a read error. The CDR3 loop reads CATGLWATDTQYF. The CDR3 DNA reads TGTGCCACGGGGCTATGGGCGACAGATACTCAGTATTTC. The chain joins TRBV27 to TRBJ2-3; D assignment may be TRBD1 or TRBD2 (5 bases each). CDR3 length: 13 amino acids. Germline-derived CDR1 and CDR2 are MNHEY and SMNVEV (reference sequence).

This clonotype showed up just a few times. The CDR3 DNA reads TGTGCCAGCAGTGAACGTTGGACTAGCGGGAGTCTAGATACGCAGTATTTT. This encodes CASSERWTSGSLDTQYF. The rearrangement joins TRBV6-1 to TRBJ2-3; 13 bases match TRBD2. V trimming: 2 bases; J trimming: 5 bases; junction bases outside the gene matches: 7. Per the germline V gene, CDR1 is MNHNS and CDR2 is SASEGT. The CDR3 loop spans 17 amino acids.